A selection of T cell receptor beta chains follows, all from one sample in a study of T-cell reconstitution after alpha-beta-depleted transplantation in children. TCRdb recomputed calls from the PCR reads with MiXCR, one row per CDR3 protein. The sample shows around 120,000 distinct CDR3 sequences, under 25% of them seen only once. The source material was PBMCs, mostly from graft donor cells, sampled 180 days after TCRalphabeta/CD19-depleted stem cell transplant. All receptors derive from a male patient aged 2-15 years who had a stem cell transplant for chronic granulomatous disease, so the T cells may come from the graft donor. Each CDR3 is given with its conserved first and last residue. D genes are given only for firm matches. Expanded clones are given a class, and other clones once, few, many or no size at all.

CDR3 DNA,CDR3 protein,V gene,CDR3 length,clone size,J gene,D gene
TGTGCCTGGACGTGGAAGGGAGCTGGTTGGTGGCAGTACTTC,CAWTWKGAGWWQYF,TRBV30,14,-,TRBJ2-7,-
TGCAGTGCTGGTGTAGGTGCTGGACTAGCAAGAAATGAGCAGTTCTTC,CSAGVGAGLARNEQFF,TRBV20-1,16,many,TRBJ2-1,TRBD2
TGCAGTGCTAGAGATCCCCACAGGGCAGATACGCAGTATTTT,CSARDPHRADTQYF,TRBV20-1,14,many,TRBJ2-3,-
TGCAGCGTTCGGCCCGGGACGGGCAAAAACATTCAGTACTTC,CSVRPGTGKNIQYF,TRBV29-1,14,-,TRBJ2-4,-
TGTGCCAGCTCACCCATCCTCGGTAGCGCAGATACGCAGTATTTT,CASSPILGSADTQYF,TRBV18,15,many,TRBJ2-3,-
TGCAGTGCTCCGAGGAGCTCGGGACTTCCCACAGATACGCAGTATTTT,CSAPRSSGLPTDTQYF,TRBV20-1,16,many,TRBJ2-3,-
TGTGCCATCAGTCTCACAGGGGCAGATACGCAGTATTTT,CAISLTGADTQYF,TRBV10-3,13,few,TRBJ2-3,TRBD1
TGCAGTGCTCAAGGGGGGAACGGTTCACCCCTCCACTTT,CSAQGGNGSPLHF,TRBV20-1,13,-,TRBJ1-6,-
TGCAGTGCTAGGGCGGGACAGACCAATGAGCAGTTCTTC,CSARAGQTNEQFF,TRBV20-1,13,-,TRBJ2-1,-
TGTGCCAGCAGTTTTTGGGACCAGAACACTGAAGCTTTCTTT,CASSFWDQNTEAFF,TRBV28,14,few,TRBJ1-1,-
TGTGCCAGCAGCGTAGATGGAACAGGGTCACCCCTCCACTTT,CASSVDGTGSPLHF,TRBV9,14,-,TRBJ1-6,-
TGCGCCAGCAGCCATGGGACAGTTACTGAAGCTTTCTTT,CASSHGTVTEAFF,TRBV4-3,13,many,TRBJ1-1,TRBD1
TGTGCCAGCTGCCTAGGAGGGATGGCCGTATTATCTGGCAATCAGCCCCAGCATTTT,CASCLGGMAVLSGNQPQHF,TRBV12-3/TRBV12-4,19,-,TRBJ1-5,-
TGTGCCAGCAGCTTTTTAGGGACCCTGGGCACCGGGGAGCTGTTTTTT,CASSFLGTLGTGELFF,TRBV7-2,16,many,TRBJ2-2,-
TGTGCCAGCAGCGTACGGGAATCAGATACGCAGTATTTT,CASSVRESDTQYF,TRBV9,13,once,TRBJ2-3,-
TGTGCCAGCGAGGCTCCCGGGGAGCTGTTTTTT,CASEAPGELFF,TRBV5-4,11,many,TRBJ2-2,-
TGCAGCGTCAGGGGCAACTCTGACGCTTTCTTT,CSVRGNSDAFF,TRBV29-1,11,-,TRBJ1-1,-
TGCGCCAGCAAGACTGGGGGGACTATCTCCTACAATGAGCAGTTCTTC,CASKTGGTISYNEQFF,TRBV10-2,16,few,TRBJ2-1,TRBD2